These 21 T cell receptor beta chains came from one sample sequenced in a study of human T cells and chemical hapten exposure. TCRdb processed the RACE reads anew with MiXCR; each CDR3 protein has one entry. The sample lists roughly 380,000 distinct CDR3 sequences; more than 4.5% were seen once. Noted time point: patch test 1, 2 weeks after DPC sensitization. The treatment denotes: therapeutic diphenylcyclopropenone sensitization with weekly scalp DPC. Sequenced material: whole blood, taken in connection with sensitization to the hapten diphenylcyclopropenone (DPC). The receptor source for this set is a woman aged 45-60 years with alopecia areata. Some clones in this sample may be carry-over from other donors' samples.

This chain links TRBV28 with TRBJ1-5; D is possibly TRBD1 (5 bases). The V end was cut by 3 bases, the J end by 3 bases, with 9 bases between. Germline CDR1 MDHEN, CDR2 SYDVKM. This CDR3 is 14 amino acids long. The CDR3, as DNA: TGTGCCAGCAGTTTGTCGGGGCACAATCAGCCCCAGCATTTT. Its translation: CASSLSGHNQPQHF.

This clonotype was seen ten or more times. This chain uses TRBV6-6 with TRBJ2-4, with 7 bases that match TRBD1. Per germline, CDR1 MNHNY and CDR2 SVGAGI (reference sequence). Trimming removed 7 bases from V and 1 base from J; junction bases left unmatched: 13. The CDR3 is made up of 17 amino acids. The CDR3 protein is CASNRLGQPDAKNIQYF. CDR3 sequence (DNA): TGTGCCAGCAACCGACTGGGACAGCCCGATGCCAAAAACATTCAGTACTTC.

This clonotype was recorded at least ten times. The chain uses TRBV10-3 and TRBJ1-5; D ambiguous. Trimming left V 10 bases short and J 0 bases short, with 10 bases between. This CDR3 comprises 13 residues. Germline CDR1 reads ENHRY; CDR2 reads SYGVKD. CDR3 nucleotide sequence: TGTGCCACCTCCGGGAGTAGCAATCAGCCCCAGCATTTT. Encoded protein: CATSGSSNQPQHF.

In this sample, this clonotype turned up many times. V usage is TRBV5-6 and J usage is TRBJ2-7; D perhaps matches TRBD2 (5 bases). V lost 3 bases to trimming and J lost 4 bases, with 20 bases between them. The length of the CDR3 is 16 residues. The germline CDR1 and CDR2 sequences are SGHDT and YYEEEE. The CDR3 protein is CASSSNRGLGSYEQYF. CDR3 bases: TGTGCCAGCAGCTCCAACCGTGGACTGGGATCTTACGAGCAGTACTTC.

This clonotype was counted many times. The V gene is TRBV20-1, the J gene TRBJ2-3; D may match TRBD1 or TRBD2 (5 bases each). CDR1 and CDR2 (germline): DFQATT, SNEGSKA (reference sequence). The V end was cut by 6 bases, the J end by 1 base, with 20 bases between. This CDR3 region has 16 residues. CDR3 sequence reads: CSADDPGPGGTDTQYF. CDR3 DNA sequence: TGCAGTGCCGACGACCCGGGACCAGGTGGCACAGATACGCAGTATTTT.

This sequence joins TRBV6-1 and TRBJ1-1; D is perhaps TRBD1 (5 bases). The ends were cut back, 4 bases at V and 1 base at J, with 10 bases in the middle. CDR3 length equals 14 residues. Germline-derived CDR1 and CDR2 are MNHNS and SASEGT. The DNA for the CDR3 is TGTGCCAGCAGTGTGGGACTCAGGAACACTGAAGCTTTCTTT. Residues: CASSVGLRNTEAFF.

This clonotype was counted many times. The V gene is TRBV29-1, the J gene TRBJ2-3; D is ambiguous. Between the trimmed V and J ends, which lost 3 bases and 12 bases, there was a span of 13 bases. CDR3 length: 11 residues. The germline V gene has CDR1 SQVTM and CDR2 ANQGSEA. The CDR3 coding sequence is TGCAGCGTTGAGGGCATCAGTATACAGTATTTT. Amino acid sequence: CSVEGISIQYF.

In this sample, this clonotype turned up many times. V is TRBV12-3 or TRBV12-4 and J is TRBJ2-1; 12 bases match TRBD2. This CDR3 is 15 amino acids long. V shed 3 bases and J 6 bases; nucleotides not matched to a gene: 3. CDR3 nucleotides: TGTGCCAGCAGTTTCCTAGCGGGAGGGCCCAATGAGCAGTTCTTC. Amino acid sequence: CASSFLAGGPNEQFF.

In its sample, this clonotype was seen many times. The chain employs TRBV2 and TRBJ1-6; 7 bases fit TRBD1. The CDR3 loop spans 13 amino acids. Losses at the gene ends were 8 bases for V and 8 bases for J; bases not matched to a gene: 6. CDR1 and CDR2 (germline): SNHLY, FYNNEI. This chain's CDR3 is CASQGGRDSPLHF. In nucleotides, the CDR3 is TGTGCCAGCCAGGGGGGACGGGATTCACCCCTCCACTTT.

The chain joins TRBV4-1 to TRBJ2-7, with TRBD1 matching over 9 bases. The CDR3 is made up of 14 amino acids. Germline V lookup: CDR1 MGHRA, CDR2 YSYEKL. V shed 1 base and J 9 bases; nucleotides not matched to a gene: 7. CDR3 sequence (DNA): TGCGCCAGCAGCCAAGGTGACAGGGGGTCCGGGCAGTACTTC. Amino acids: CASSQGDRGSGQYF.

This clonotype was detected many times. The rearrangement joins TRBV29-1 to TRBJ2-6, with D hard to call. Per the germline V gene, CDR1 is SQVTM and CDR2 is ANQGSEA. This CDR3 is built from 19 residues. The V and J ends lost 6 bases and 0 bases respectively, with 24 bases between them. For the CDR3, the DNA is TGCAGCGTCCGCCATATCTCAGGAATATGCCCCTCTGGGGCCAACGTCCTGACTTTC. Protein product: CSVRHISGICPSGANVLTF.

The chain combines TRBV20-1 with TRBJ1-1, with 7 positions matching TRBD1. The length of the CDR3 is 13 residues. After removal of 2 bases from V and 4 bases from J, the junction contained 4 bases not matched to a gene. CDR1 is DFQATT and CDR2 is SNEGSKA in the germline V gene (reference sequence). DNA of the CDR3: TGCAGTGCTAGAATGGCAGGGGGCACTGAAGCTTTCTTT. It yields the protein CSARMAGGTEAFF.

The chain combines TRBV20-1 with TRBJ1-6; TRBD1 agrees at 7 bases. Germline lookup yields CDR1 DFQATT and CDR2 SNEGSKA (reference sequence). V was clipped by 4 bases and J by 7 bases; unmatched bases: 7. This CDR3 region has 14 residues. CDR3 DNA: TGCAGTGCTATCACCGGGACAGAGAATTCACCCCTCCACTTT. Translated, it gives CSAITGTENSPLHF.

This clonotype was counted at least ten times. The chain employs TRBV6-5 and TRBJ2-7; 8 nucleotides align to TRBD1. V dropped 5 bases and J dropped 3; count of bases not matched to a gene: 3. Germline V gene sequence: CDR1 MNHEY, CDR2 SVGAGI. There are 13 residues in the CDR3. The CDR3 region is CASSETGDYEQYF. The CDR3, as DNA: TGTGCCAGCAGTGAGACAGGGGACTACGAGCAGTACTTC.

This clonotype was seen ten or more times. V and J are TRBV15 and TRBJ1-1, with TRBD1 as a possible D gene (5 bases). Germline CDR1 and CDR2: LNHNV and YYDKDF (reference sequence). The length of the CDR3 is 13 residues. The V end was cut by 2 bases, the J end by 4 bases, with 8 bases between. CDR3 protein: CATSRFGGTEAFF. The CDR3 DNA reads TGTGCCACCAGCAGATTCGGGGGCACTGAAGCTTTCTTT.

The chain employs TRBV6-5 and TRBJ1-6, with D tentatively TRBD1 (5 bases). CDR3 length: 16 residues. Germline loops: CDR1 MNHEY, CDR2 SVGAGI. Trimming removed 6 bases at V and 5 bases at J, with 17 bases between. Here the CDR3 DNA reads TGTGCCAGCAGAACCCAAGGAGGGGAGCATAATTCACCCCTCCACTTT. Protein product: CASRTQGGEHNSPLHF.

This clonotype has a count of ten or more. This rearrangement joins TRBV9 to TRBJ2-7; D is possibly TRBD2 (6 bases). Trimming pared 0 bases from V and 3 bases from J, leaving 10 bases between. This CDR3 is 14 amino acids long. Germline CDR1 SGDLS, CDR2 YYNGEE. The CDR3 nucleotides are TGTGCCAGCAGCGTAGACGGGAGAAACTACGAGCAGTACTTC. This encodes CASSVDGRNYEQYF.

This clonotype was recorded many times. The gene calls are TRBV12-3 or TRBV12-4 and TRBJ1-5; a possible D gene is TRBD1 (5 bases). Trimming left V 6 bases short and J 0 bases short, with 9 bases between. The CDR3 contains 14 residues. The CDR3 loop reads CASSRQYSNQPQHF. As DNA, the CDR3 is TGTGCCAGCAGCCGACAGTATAGCAATCAGCCCCAGCATTTT.

This clonotype has a count of ten or more. V is TRBV29-1 and J is TRBJ1-2, with a possible D match to TRBD1 (6 bases). V lost 0 bases, J lost 7 bases, and 12 bases lay in between. The CDR3 has 13 amino acids. CDR1 and CDR2 (germline): SQVTM, ANQGSEA. This CDR3 is CSVEDEGGPGYTF. The CDR3 DNA is TGCAGCGTTGAAGATGAGGGGGGCCCTGGCTACACCTTC.

This clonotype came up many times. The chain recombines TRBV30 with TRBJ1-1; D gene unclear. CDR3 length: 12 residues. Germline CDR1 GTSNPN, CDR2 SVGIG (reference sequence). V was clipped by 2 bases and J by 6 bases, with 10 bases between them. The DNA for the CDR3 is TGTGCCTGGAGTCCTTATCCTCCTGAAGCTTTCTTT. It is translated as CAWSPYPPEAFF.

In its sample, this clonotype was seen many times. The chain uses TRBV5-1 and TRBJ2-1, with 10 bases lining up with TRBD1. This CDR3 region has 16 residues. J lost 0 bases, V lost 4 bases, and 4 bases had no gene match. The germline CDR1 and CDR2 sequences are SGHRS and YFSETQ. The CDR3 DNA is TGCGCCAGCAGCCCCCGGGACAGGGGCTCCTACAATGAGCAGTTCTTC. This translates into CASSPRDRGSYNEQFF.